The present T cell receptor (beta chain) was sequenced within a study of blood T cell repertoires in COVID-19. Libraries were prepared by immunoSEQ multiplex PCR; TCRdb keeps only in-frame clonotypes and omits some of them. This repertoire shows 430,000 or so clones, about 88% found once; its top ten account for about 1.5%. Enrolled through a virtual design, the participants were between about 18 and 100 years of age and came from some 25 US areas. Assignments of participants to cohorts depended upon their own reported clinical history. The CDR3 spans 14 residues. Trimming cost V 3 bases and J 0 bases, with 6 bases left between them. Germline CDR1 SGHTA, CDR2 FQGNSA.

The clonotype comes from a young woman who had been exposed to COVID-19. The V and J genes are TRBV7-2 and TRBJ2-1; D gene uncertain. Sample: PBMCs or T cells enriched from blood (not recorded which). DNA of the CDR3: TGTGCCAGCAGCTTCTCAGACTCCTACAATGAGCAGTTCTTC. Translated: CASSFSDSYNEQFF.